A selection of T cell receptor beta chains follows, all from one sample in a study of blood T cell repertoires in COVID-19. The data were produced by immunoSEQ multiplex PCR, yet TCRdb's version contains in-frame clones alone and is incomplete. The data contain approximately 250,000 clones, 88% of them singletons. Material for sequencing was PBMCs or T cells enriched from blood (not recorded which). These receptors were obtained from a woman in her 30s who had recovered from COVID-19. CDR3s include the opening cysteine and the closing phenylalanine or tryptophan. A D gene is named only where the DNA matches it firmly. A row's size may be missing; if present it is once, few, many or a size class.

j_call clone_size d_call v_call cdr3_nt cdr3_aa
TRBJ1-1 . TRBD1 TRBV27 TGTGCCAGCAGCCCCCAGGGGCAGGGGGCACGAGCTTTCTTT CASSPQGQGARAFF
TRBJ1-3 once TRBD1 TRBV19 TGTGCCAGTAGTCCCGGGACAGGGTCTGGAAACACCATATATTTT CASSPGTGSGNTIYF
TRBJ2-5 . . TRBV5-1 TGCGCCAGCAGCGGGGCGGAGACCCAGTACTTC CASSGAETQYF
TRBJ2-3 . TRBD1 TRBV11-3 TGTGCCAGCAGCTTTCCCGAAGGGGGCGAATTTTCAGATACGCAGTATTTT CASSFPEGGEFSDTQYF
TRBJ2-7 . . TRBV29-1 TGCAGCTACCGACTCAGTCCGGGGTACGAGCAGTACTTC CSYRLSPGYEQYF
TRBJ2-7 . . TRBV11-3 TGTGCCAGCAGCCCCAGGGGCCACGAGCAGTACTTC CASSPRGHEQYF
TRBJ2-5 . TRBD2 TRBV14 TGTGCCAGCAGCCCTAGCGGGGCCCAAGAGACCCAGTACTTC CASSPSGAQETQYF
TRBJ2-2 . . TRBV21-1 TGTGCCCCGCAACAGGGGGTGCCCACCGGGGAGCTGTTTTTT CAPQQGVPTGELFF
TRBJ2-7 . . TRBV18 TGTGCCAGCAGACTCCGGCATGACGTCACCTACGAGCAGTACTTC CASRLRHDVTYEQYF
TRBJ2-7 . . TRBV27 TGTGCCAGCAGCTTAAACCCGGGACTTAATTCCTACGAGCAGTACTTC CASSLNPGLNSYEQYF
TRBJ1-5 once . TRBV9 TGTGCCAGCAGCGACGGTGGGCCCCAGCATTTT CASSDGGPQHF
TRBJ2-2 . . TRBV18 TGTGCCAGCTCACCGGAGGGACAGAGTAACACCGGGGAGCTGTTTTTT CASSPEGQSNTGELFF
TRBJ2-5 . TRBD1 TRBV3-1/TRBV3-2 TGTGCCAGCAGCCAAGATACCCAGGGGGCAAGAGAGACCCAGTACTTC CASSQDTQGARETQYF
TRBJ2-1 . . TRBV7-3 TGTGCCAGCAGCATCACTCGCACTAGTGATGAGCAGTTCTTC CASSITRTSDEQFF
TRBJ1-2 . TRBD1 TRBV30 TGTGCCTGGAGTGTATTCCAGGGGGCTGCCTATGGCTACACCTTC CAWSVFQGAAYGYTF
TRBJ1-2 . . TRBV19 TGTGTCCCCTCCCAGGGTGGCTACACCTTC CVPSQGGYTF
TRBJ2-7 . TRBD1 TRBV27 TGTGCCAGCAGTTTGGGACAGGCGAGCTCCTACGAGCAGTACTTC CASSLGQASSYEQYF
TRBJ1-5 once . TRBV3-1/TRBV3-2 TGTGCCAGCAGCGCCAGGGAAACTCAGCCCCAGCATTTT CASSARETQPQHF
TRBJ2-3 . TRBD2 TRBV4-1 TGCGCCAGCAGCCATATAGCGGGGGGGCCTAGCACAGATACGCAGTATTTT CASSHIAGGPSTDTQYF
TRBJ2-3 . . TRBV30 TGTGCCTGGAGTGCAGGGGAAGATACGCAGTATTTT CAWSAGEDTQYF
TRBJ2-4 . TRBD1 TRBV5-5 TGTGCCAGCAGTACGGGACAGCCCAAAAACATTCAGTACTTC CASSTGQPKNIQYF
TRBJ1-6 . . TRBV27 TGTGCCAGCAGTTTTACGGGATCGAGTTTAGCCCTCCACTTT CASSFTGSSLALHF
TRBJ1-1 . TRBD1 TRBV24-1 TGTGCCACCAGTGATTTGCCCGGGACAGGGGGAATGAACACTGAAGCTTTCTTT CATSDLPGTGGMNTEAFF
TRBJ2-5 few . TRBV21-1 TGTGCCAGCAGCAAGTGGAGGGGGCGTCGGGAGACCCAGTACTTC CASSKWRGRRETQYF
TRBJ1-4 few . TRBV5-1 TGCGCCAGCAGCCCGGTTGGACTTCCAACTAATGAAAAACTGTTTTTT CASSPVGLPTNEKLFF
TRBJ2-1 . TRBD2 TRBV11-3 TGTGCCAGCAGCACAAGGACTAGCGGGAGGGACGAGCAGTTCTTC CASSTRTSGRDEQFF
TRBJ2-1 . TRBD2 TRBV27 TGTGCCAGTTCCCGGAGGCTAGCGGGGGGCCAGGGCTCCTACAATGAGCAGTTCTTC CASSRRLAGGQGSYNEQFF
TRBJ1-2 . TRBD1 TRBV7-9 TGTGCCAGCAGCCCCGGGACAGGGAAAGGGGGGTATGGCTACACCTTC CASSPGTGKGGYGYTF
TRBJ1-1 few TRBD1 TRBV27 TGTGCCAGCAGTTTCGACAGGGGGCGTGGTGTAACTGAAGCTTTCTTT CASSFDRGRGVTEAFF
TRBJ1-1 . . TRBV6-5 TGTGCCAGCAGTCAGCCAGGTTCCCAGGTTACAGCTTTCTTT CASSQPGSQVTAFF
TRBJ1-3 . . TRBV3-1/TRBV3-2 TGTGCCAGCAGCCCTTGGAGGGATCGAGGAAACACCATATATTTT CASSPWRDRGNTIYF
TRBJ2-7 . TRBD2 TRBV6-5 TGTGCCAGCAGCCAAATGACAGGTAGCGGGGAGGAGCAGTACTTC CASSQMTGSGEEQYF
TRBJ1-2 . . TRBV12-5 TGTGCTAGTGGTTTGGGGGGGCGATGGGGCTACACCTTC CASGLGGRWGYTF
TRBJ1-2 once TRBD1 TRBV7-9 TGTGCCAGCAGCTCTATCCACCGAGACAGGGGGCACGATGGCTACACCTTC CASSSIHRDRGHDGYTF
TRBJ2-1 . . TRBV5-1 TGCGCCAGCAGGCTCGGGATTTTCTCCCCCAATGAGCAGTTCTTC CASRLGIFSPNEQFF
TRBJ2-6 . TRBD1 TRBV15 TGTGCCACCAGCAGAGACTCCAGACAGGGGGCTGGGGCCAACGTCCTGACTTTC CATSRDSRQGAGANVLTF
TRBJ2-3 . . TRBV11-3 TGTGCCAGCAGCAAGGGACTTCCCCGCCAGTCGCAGTATTTT CASSKGLPRQSQYF
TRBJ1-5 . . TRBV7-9 TGTGCCAGCAGCGGCGGGGGCTCTGATCAGCCCCAGCATTTT CASSGGGSDQPQHF
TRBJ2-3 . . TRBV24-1 TGTGCCACCAGTGACTTACAGGGTCGCACAGATACGCAGTATTTT CATSDLQGRTDTQYF
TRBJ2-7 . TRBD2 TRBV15 TGTGCCACCAGCAGATCCCGCGGGGGTGCCGAAAGATACGAGCAGTACTTC CATSRSRGGAERYEQYF
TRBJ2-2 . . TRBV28 TGTGCCAGCAGTCCCCTAGGTCGGGCCGGGGAGCTGTTTTTT CASSPLGRAGELFF